This entry describes one TCR beta chain. The data derive from a study of blood T cell repertoires in COVID-19. Study background: Whether acute or convalescent, the COVID-19 samples came from the United States, Italy and Spain. T cells, B-cell-depleted T cells, or PBMCs supplied cDNA or gDNA.

In the original workflow: Using reference gene primer amplification, nucleated cell counts were estimated. TCRdb's copy holds only in-frame clones and misses some; the assay was immunoSEQ multiplex PCR. V and J calls and clone size are those listed in that table; D and trimming were worked out from the DNA. Of 200,000 to 250,000 clones listed, 85% to 90% were seen once; the top ten hold roughly 10%. V gave up 4 bases and J gave up 0 bases, with 17 bases separating them. Germline V gene data show CDR1 as SGDLS and CDR2 as YYNGEE. CDR3 length equals 17 residues. Material: peripheral blood. This rearrangement joins TRBV9 to TRBJ2-1; D may be TRBD1 (6 bases). This receptor was taken from a woman between 50 and 59 years old with COVID-19, enrolled during active disease. The DNA of the CDR3 is TGTGCCAGCAGCCCCCGCAGGGGCGGAAGCTCCTACAATGAGCAGTTCTTC. This gives the protein CASSPRRGGSSYNEQFF.